This TCR beta chain was recovered during a study of blood T cell repertoires in COVID-19. This CDR3 is built from 13 residues. In germline, CDR1 is SGHDN, CDR2 FVKESK. V was clipped by 3 bases and J by 8 bases, with 13 bases between them. In the authors' methods: Amplification from reference gene primers served as the basis for estimated nucleated cell counts. Clones were sequenced by immunoSEQ multiplex PCR, and TCRdb holds only the in-frame ones, with some missing. V and J calls and clone size come straight from that table; D and trimming were deduced from the DNA. The table has fewer than 150,000 clones, about nine tenths seen once.

The chain combines TRBV14 with TRBJ1-2, with a weak D call TRBD1 (5 bases). The source is a human donor in a cohort sampled during active COVID-19. Sequencing was carried out using peripheral blood. CDR3 nucleotides: TGTGCCAGCAGCCAGCAGGGTTTGGGGGGCTACACCTTC. It specifies CASSQQGLGGYTF. Supplemented by reference TRBV14 and TRBJ1-2, the full variable domain reads EAGVTQFPSHSVIEKGQTVTLRCDPISGHDNLYWYRRVMGKEIKFLLHFVKESKQDESGMPNNRFLAERTGGTYSTLKVQPAELEDSGVYFCASSQQGLGGYTFGSGTRLTVV.